The rows below give T cell receptor beta chains drawn from one sample of a study of T cells in Graves' hyperthyroidism and ophthalmopathy. Each CDR3 protein is one row after TCRdb ran MiXCR on the multiplex PCR reads. The table has approximately 640,000 distinct CDR3 sequences, 40% to 55% seen once. Sequencing was done on a sample of peripheral blood or thyroid tissue (not recorded which). These receptors were obtained from an adult man with Graves' disease, either hyperthyroidism or ophthalmopathy (not recorded which). CDR3s include the opening cysteine and the closing phenylalanine or tryptophan. Fields, in order: V gene, clone size, J gene, D gene, CDR3 protein, CDR3 DNA. A D gene is named only where the DNA matches it firmly. Not every row has a clone size; where given, it reads once, few, many or a size class.

v_call: TRBV5-1; clone_size: once; j_call: TRBJ1-1; d_call: TRBD1; cdr3_aa: CASSYGQGRRTEAFF; cdr3_nt: TGCGCCAGCAGCTACGGACAGGGAAGAAGGACTGAAGCTTTCTTT
v_call: TRBV12-3/TRBV12-4; clone_size: NA; j_call: TRBJ2-7; d_call: NA; cdr3_aa: CASSYGQNMNEQYF; cdr3_nt: TGTGCCAGCAGTTACGGACAGAATATGAACGAGCAGTACTTC
v_call: TRBV20-1; clone_size: once; j_call: TRBJ2-5; d_call: NA; cdr3_aa: CSATGTQYF; cdr3_nt: TGCAGTGCTACCGGGACCCAGTACTTC
v_call: TRBV29-1; clone_size: NA; j_call: TRBJ2-2; d_call: TRBD2; cdr3_aa: CSVLEASGRYTGELFF; cdr3_nt: TGCAGCGTTTTGGAGGCTAGCGGGAGGTACACCGGGGAGCTGTTTTTT
v_call: TRBV12-3/TRBV12-4; clone_size: NA; j_call: TRBJ2-7; d_call: NA; cdr3_aa: CASSSEGAPEPYEQYF; cdr3_nt: TGTGCCAGCAGTTCGGAGGGGGCCCCAGAACCCTACGAGCAGTACTTC
v_call: TRBV29-1; clone_size: many; j_call: TRBJ1-1; d_call: NA; cdr3_aa: CSVANRDNTEAFF; cdr3_nt: TGCAGCGTTGCCAACAGGGATAACACTGAAGCTTTCTTT
v_call: TRBV5-6; clone_size: NA; j_call: TRBJ1-2; d_call: NA; cdr3_aa: CASSLFEGSTF; cdr3_nt: TGTGCCAGCAGCTTGTTCGAGGGATCCACCTTC
v_call: TRBV10-1; clone_size: NA; j_call: TRBJ2-7; d_call: NA; cdr3_aa: CASTGRGAYEQYF; cdr3_nt: TGCGCCAGCACCGGTAGAGGGGCCTACGAGCAGTACTTC
v_call: TRBV5-1; clone_size: few; j_call: TRBJ1-1; d_call: NA; cdr3_aa: CASSIEGSTEAFF; cdr3_nt: TGCGCCAGCAGCATAGAGGGTTCCACTGAAGCTTTCTTT
v_call: TRBV5-1; clone_size: NA; j_call: TRBJ1-1; d_call: NA; cdr3_aa: CASSLDLGASTEAFF; cdr3_nt: TGCGCCAGCAGCTTGGACTTGGGGGCATCCACTGAAGCTTTCTTT
v_call: TRBV12-3/TRBV12-4; clone_size: NA; j_call: TRBJ1-1; d_call: TRBD1; cdr3_aa: CASSTSTGRGPEAFF; cdr3_nt: TGTGCCAGCAGTACCTCGACAGGGAGGGGCCCTGAAGCTTTCTTT
v_call: TRBV2; clone_size: NA; j_call: TRBJ1-4; d_call: TRBD1; cdr3_aa: CASPDRGEKLFF; cdr3_nt: TGTGCCAGCCCGGACAGGGGTGAAAAACTGTTTTTT
v_call: TRBV6-5; clone_size: NA; j_call: TRBJ2-7; d_call: NA; cdr3_aa: CAISEVRDEEQYF; cdr3_nt: TGTGCCATCAGTGAGGTGAGGGATGAGGAGCAGTACTTC
v_call: TRBV7-2; clone_size: NA; j_call: TRBJ1-1; d_call: TRBD1; cdr3_aa: CASSQGAENTEAFF; cdr3_nt: TGTGCCAGCAGCCAGGGGGCTGAGAACACTGAAGCTTTCTTT
v_call: TRBV11-2; clone_size: NA; j_call: TRBJ2-5; d_call: TRBD2; cdr3_aa: CASSLDPGRQETQYF; cdr3_nt: TGTGCCAGCAGCTTAGATCCCGGGAGGCAAGAGACCCAGTACTTC
v_call: TRBV15; clone_size: many; j_call: TRBJ2-7; d_call: NA; cdr3_aa: CATSRDGQPGSYEQYF; cdr3_nt: TGTGCCACCAGCAGAGATGGACAACCTGGCTCCTACGAGCAGTACTTC
v_call: TRBV6-1; clone_size: NA; j_call: TRBJ1-1; d_call: NA; cdr3_aa: CASSDQGLSSEAFF; cdr3_nt: TGTGCCAGCAGTGATCAGGGGTTGTCCTCTGAAGCTTTCTTT
v_call: TRBV7-2; clone_size: many; j_call: TRBJ1-2; d_call: NA; cdr3_aa: CASSPRGLNYGYTF; cdr3_nt: TGTGCCAGCAGCCCACGGGGCCTTAACTATGGCTACACCTTC
v_call: TRBV7-9; clone_size: NA; j_call: TRBJ1-1; d_call: NA; cdr3_aa: CASSLGMGTNTEAFF; cdr3_nt: TGTGCCAGCAGCTTGGGAATGGGAACGAACACTGAAGCTTTCTTT
v_call: TRBV7-2; clone_size: many; j_call: TRBJ1-6; d_call: NA; cdr3_aa: CASSYYNSPLHF; cdr3_nt: TGTGCCAGCAGCTACTATAATTCACCCCTCCACTTT
v_call: TRBV6-6; clone_size: few; j_call: TRBJ2-5; d_call: NA; cdr3_aa: CASSYSTRGSLTQYF; cdr3_nt: TGTGCCAGCAGTTACTCGACCCGGGGTAGTCTGACCCAGTACTTC
v_call: TRBV25-1; clone_size: NA; j_call: TRBJ1-1; d_call: NA; cdr3_aa: CACSARVVTEAFF; cdr3_nt: TGTGCCTGCAGTGCCCGGGTAGTCACTGAAGCTTTCTTT
v_call: TRBV24-1; clone_size: NA; j_call: TRBJ1-5; d_call: NA; cdr3_aa: CATSDSQPQHF; cdr3_nt: TGTGCCACCAGTGACAGTCAGCCCCAGCATTTT
v_call: TRBV20-1; clone_size: NA; j_call: TRBJ1-6; d_call: NA; cdr3_aa: CSASSLDTYNSPLHF; cdr3_nt: TGCAGTGCTAGTAGTCTCGACACCTATAATTCACCCCTCCACTTT
v_call: TRBV2; clone_size: many; j_call: TRBJ1-5; d_call: NA; cdr3_aa: CASSQGLGNQPQHF; cdr3_nt: TGTGCCAGCAGTCAGGGCTTGGGAAATCAGCCCCAGCATTTT
v_call: TRBV20-1; clone_size: NA; j_call: TRBJ2-7; d_call: TRBD2; cdr3_aa: CSATPTSGSSYEQYF; cdr3_nt: TGCAGTGCTACCCCTACTAGCGGGAGCTCCTATGAGCAGTACTTC
v_call: TRBV7-2; clone_size: few; j_call: TRBJ1-4; d_call: NA; cdr3_aa: CASALPPNEKLFF; cdr3_nt: TGTGCCAGCGCGCTTCCACCGAATGAAAAACTGTTTTTT
v_call: TRBV7-3; clone_size: few; j_call: TRBJ2-5; d_call: TRBD2; cdr3_aa: CASSAGLAGGPETQYF; cdr3_nt: TGTGCCAGCAGCGCCGGACTAGCGGGAGGGCCTGAGACCCAGTACTTC
v_call: TRBV10-3; clone_size: NA; j_call: TRBJ2-1; d_call: TRBD2; cdr3_aa: CATTSGEYNEQFF; cdr3_nt: TGTGCCACGACTAGCGGGGAGTACAATGAGCAGTTCTTC
v_call: TRBV29-1; clone_size: once; j_call: TRBJ2-5; d_call: TRBD1; cdr3_aa: CSVAGQGAIETQYF; cdr3_nt: TGCAGCGTGGCGGGACAGGGGGCTATAGAGACCCAGTACTTC
v_call: TRBV29-1; clone_size: NA; j_call: TRBJ2-6; d_call: NA; cdr3_aa: CSVRGHSSGANVLTF; cdr3_nt: TGCAGCGTACGGGGGCACAGCTCTGGGGCCAACGTCCTGACTTTC
v_call: TRBV7-2; clone_size: NA; j_call: TRBJ1-5; d_call: TRBD1; cdr3_aa: CASSSYRGGMDQPQHF; cdr3_nt: TGTGCCAGCAGCTCATACAGGGGCGGGATGGATCAGCCCCAGCATTTT
v_call: TRBV12-3/TRBV12-4; clone_size: many; j_call: TRBJ1-6; d_call: TRBD1; cdr3_aa: CASSSDRGQSPLHF; cdr3_nt: TGTGCCAGCAGTTCCGACAGGGGGCAGTCACCCCTCCACTTT
v_call: TRBV7-2; clone_size: NA; j_call: TRBJ2-7; d_call: NA; cdr3_aa: CASSISSGGGYEQYF; cdr3_nt: TGTGCCAGCAGCATATCTTCAGGGGGGGGGTACGAGCAGTACTTC
v_call: TRBV6-6; clone_size: many; j_call: TRBJ2-5; d_call: TRBD1; cdr3_aa: CASSPTGSDETQYF; cdr3_nt: TGTGCCAGCAGCCCGACAGGGTCTGACGAGACCCAGTACTTC
v_call: TRBV24-1; clone_size: NA; j_call: TRBJ2-5; d_call: TRBD1; cdr3_aa: CATSDPTRGQETQYF; cdr3_nt: TGTGCCACCAGTGACCCCACCAGGGGGCAAGAGACCCAGTACTTC
v_call: TRBV19; clone_size: NA; j_call: TRBJ1-1; d_call: NA; cdr3_aa: CASSQTNTEAFF; cdr3_nt: TGTGCCAGTAGTCAGACGAACACTGAAGCTTTCTTT
v_call: TRBV15; clone_size: NA; j_call: TRBJ1-5; d_call: NA; cdr3_aa: CATSSVEGGMSSNQPQHF; cdr3_nt: TGTGCCACCAGCAGTGTGGAGGGTGGTATGAGTAGCAATCAGCCCCAGCATTTT
v_call: TRBV7-1; clone_size: NA; j_call: TRBJ2-7; d_call: NA; cdr3_aa: CASSSLAWHGDYEQYF; cdr3_nt: TGTGCCAGCAGCTCTCTAGCTTGGCACGGTGACTACGAGCAGTACTTC
v_call: TRBV2; clone_size: many; j_call: TRBJ1-6; d_call: NA; cdr3_aa: CASSEKSPLGSPLHF; cdr3_nt: TGTGCCAGCAGTGAAAAATCTCCCTTGGGTTCACCCCTCCACTTT
v_call: TRBV14; clone_size: many; j_call: TRBJ1-5; d_call: TRBD1; cdr3_aa: CASSQDLDRGGQPQHF; cdr3_nt: TGTGCCAGCAGCCAAGACTTGGACAGGGGAGGTCAGCCCCAGCATTTT